Below are 20 T cell receptor beta chains sequenced from a single sample in a study of type 1 and type 2 diabetes patients. PCR was run on genomic DNA. The TCR beta CDR3 region was amplified using 30 forward and 13 reverse primers. TCRdb fed the multiplex PCR reads into MiXCR, producing one record per CDR3 protein. Here the sample spans about 270,000 distinct CDR3 sequences, over 45% being singletons. Material: peripheral blood mononuclear cells (PBMCs). Receptors were obtained from a man aged 18 to 30 with type 2 diabetes.

Here the CDR3 DNA reads TGCGCCAGCAGCCAAGACGGGAGGGCCTACGAGCAGTACTTC. Protein product: CASSQDGRAYEQYF. The genes are TRBV4-1 and TRBJ2-7; TRBD2 aligns across 8 bases. The CDR3 has 14 amino acids. Looked up from germline, CDR1 is MGHRA and CDR2 is YSYEKL. V gave up 0 bases and J gave up 2 bases; unmatched junction bases: 0.

The gene calls are TRBV2 and TRBJ2-7; 11 nucleotides match TRBD2. V lost 8 bases to trimming and J lost 0 bases; unmatched junction nucleotides: 0. The CDR3 runs to 13 residues. Germline V gene data show CDR1 as SNHLY and CDR2 as FYNNEI. DNA of the CDR3: TGTGCCAGCCTAGCGGGAGGCTCCTACGAGCAGTACTTC. Its translation is CASLAGGSYEQYF.

Remarks on this clonotype: A junction end diverges from the germline sequence, so it may reflect a read error. This chain connects TRBV30 to TRBJ1-1; a possible D gene is TRBD1 (6 bases). The CDR3 contains 13 residues. Germline-derived CDR1 and CDR2 are GTSNPN and SVGIG (reference sequence). This CDR3 reads CTWSAGANTEAFF. CDR3 nucleotide sequence: TGTACCTGGAGTGCAGGGGCTAACACTGAAGCTTTCTTT.

The CDR3 bases are TGTGCCAGCAGTTTGTACGCGGGACAGGGGAGCAATCAGCCCCAGCATTTT. Amino acids: CASSLYAGQGSNQPQHF. The chain employs TRBV28 and TRBJ1-5; 10 bases line up with TRBD1. V was pared by 3 bases and J by 1 base, with 6 bases of the junction left unmatched. The CDR3 has 17 amino acids. Germline loops: CDR1 MDHEN, CDR2 SYDVKM.

There are a few counts of this clonotype. The rearrangement links TRBV20-1 to TRBJ1-5; weak D call: TRBD1 (6 bases). The CDR3 extends over 14 amino acids. V was pared by 5 bases and J by 5 bases, with 16 bases between. Germline V gives CDR1 DFQATT, CDR2 SNEGSKA (reference sequence). The CDR3 DNA sequence: TGCAGTGCTGCTCTTGACTACAGGGATCAGCCCCAGCATTTT. It codes for CSAALDYRDQPQHF.

The chain couples TRBV6-1 to TRBJ2-6; D ambiguous. V lost 9 bases, J lost 0 bases, and 6 bases lay in between. Germline V gene data show CDR1 as MNHNS and CDR2 as SASEGT. CDR3 length: 13 amino acids. CDR3 protein: CARKDSGANVLTF. In nucleotides, the CDR3 is TGTGCCAGAAAGGACTCTGGGGCCAACGTCCTGACTTTC.

V usage is TRBV25-1 and J usage is TRBJ2-1, with a weak D call TRBD2 (5 bases). The CDR3 consists of 15 residues. Germline-derived CDR1 and CDR2 are MGHDK and SYGVNS. V was trimmed by 0 bases and J by 6 bases, leaving 12 bases between them. The CDR3 reads CASSEYASRLNEQFF. The CDR3 nucleotides read TGTGCCAGCAGTGAATATGCTAGCAGGCTCAATGAGCAGTTCTTC.

The gene calls are TRBV4-1 and TRBJ1-1, with TRBD1 identical over 11 bases. V lost 4 bases, J lost 5 bases, and 12 bases stayed unmatched. The CDR3 covers 17 residues. The germline CDR1 and CDR2 sequences are MGHRA and YSYEKL. CDR3 in DNA: TGCGCCAGCAGCCCAGATCCCGGGACAGGGGGGTGGACTGAAGCTTTCTTT. As protein: CASSPDPGTGGWTEAFF.

The chain has TRBV7-9 and TRBJ2-5; 9 bases align to TRBD1. Germline CDR1 is SEHNR and CDR2 is FQNEAQ (reference sequence). V was pared by 6 bases and J by 7 bases, with 12 bases of the junction left unmatched. CDR3 length equals 15 residues. CDR3 region: CASSSPGTGIWTQYF. Here the CDR3 DNA reads TGTGCCAGCAGTTCACCCGGGACAGGGATTTGGACCCAGTACTTC.

The chain uses TRBV20-1 and TRBJ2-5; no definite D call. There are 16 residues in the CDR3. Germline V gene data show CDR1 as DFQATT and CDR2 as SNEGSKA (reference sequence). Trimming cost V 0 bases and J 2 bases, with 16 bases left between them. This CDR3 reads CSARDAFRPIQETQYF. The CDR3 region has the DNA TGCAGTGCTAGAGATGCTTTTCGGCCCATACAAGAGACCCAGTACTTC.

The rearrangement links TRBV4-1 to TRBJ2-7; D remains ambiguous. The germline gives CDR1 MGHRA, CDR2 YSYEKL. The CDR3 has 15 residues. V dropped 1 base and J dropped 3 bases, with 13 bases sitting between them. The DNA for the CDR3 is TGCGCCAGCAGCCAAGCCCCCGGAACCTACTACGAGCAGTACTTC. It yields the protein CASSQAPGTYYEQYF.

The sample holds a few counts of this clonotype. This chain joins TRBV19 and TRBJ2-1, with no clear D. Trimming left V 10 bases short and J 2 bases short, with 6 bases between. This CDR3 comprises 11 residues. Germline CDR1 and CDR2: LNHDA and SQIVND (reference sequence). CDR3 residues: CATGAYNEQFF. The CDR3, as DNA: TGTGCCACCGGAGCCTACAATGAGCAGTTCTTC.

This chain joins TRBV19 and TRBJ1-5; no firm D call. From germline, CDR1 is LNHDA and CDR2 SQIVND (reference sequence). V was cut by 3 bases and J by 0 bases, with 6 bases left in between. CDR3 length equals 14 residues. The CDR3 DNA reads TGTGCCAGTAGTATCCCCGTTAGCAATCAGCCCCAGCATTTT. Protein: CASSIPVSNQPQHF.

The chain recombines TRBV29-1 with TRBJ1-1; D call uncertain. Germline V lookup: CDR1 SQVTM, CDR2 ANQGSEA. V was cut by 7 bases and J by 1 base, with 22 bases left in between. The CDR3 is made up of 16 amino acids. CDR3 in DNA: TGCAGCGCCGCAAGGCTTCAGCCAAATACGAACACTGAAGCTTTCTTT. It codes for CSAARLQPNTNTEAFF.

This clonotype appeared a few times. The rearrangement joins TRBV29-1 to TRBJ2-3, with a weak D call TRBD1 (5 bases). The CDR3 spans 15 residues. V was cut by 4 bases and J by 0 bases, with 14 bases left in between. Germline V CDR1 and CDR2: SQVTM, ANQGSEA. For the CDR3, the DNA is TGCAGCGTTGTGGGCAGGGCCGCCAGCACAGATACGCAGTATTTT. As protein: CSVVGRAASTDTQYF.

The table lists this clonotype with a few counts. The chain has TRBV7-3 and TRBJ2-3; 11 bases line up with TRBD2. The germline V gene has CDR1 SGHTA and CDR2 FQGTGA. The trim removed 2 bases at V and 6 bases at J, leaving 13 bases unmatched. CDR3 size: 18 residues. CDR3 region: CASSLRSGGAFGSDTQYF. CDR3 sequence (DNA): TGTGCCAGCAGCTTACGTAGCGGGGGGGCCTTTGGTAGTGATACGCAGTATTTT.

The rearrangement joins TRBV20-1 to TRBJ1-2; 8 bases agree with TRBD1. The CDR3 spans 17 residues. Germline V gene data show CDR1 as DFQATT and CDR2 as SNEGSKA (reference sequence). The ends lost 5 bases at V and 3 bases at J; junction bases unmatched: 17. The CDR3 DNA reads as TGCAGTGCTCCGTCTCGGACAGGGAAAAAAACTGACTATGGCTACACCTTC. This codes for CSAPSRTGKKTDYGYTF.

V gene TRBV5-1 combines with J gene TRBJ1-1, with D perhaps matching TRBD1 (5 bases). Germline CDR1 is SGHRS and CDR2 is YFSETQ. Deletions cut 1 base from V and 6 bases from J, with 16 bases between. The CDR3 loop spans 15 amino acids. Here the CDR3 DNA reads TGCGCCAGCAGCTTGTGGATAGGGGAGCCGTCTGAAGCTTTCTTT. Encoded protein: CASSLWIGEPSEAFF.

This chain connects TRBV10-3 to TRBJ1-1; 8 nucleotides agree with TRBD1. The V and J ends lost 9 bases and 5 bases, in that order; junction bases with no gene match: 8. Germline values: CDR1 ENHRY, CDR2 SYGVKD. This CDR3 is 13 amino acids long. The CDR3 reads CAILGRGRTEAFF. The CDR3 DNA is TGTGCCATTCTGGGCAGGGGGCGAACTGAAGCTTTCTTT.

The J gene is TRBJ1-2, the V gene TRBV20-1; the match to TRBD1 covers 8 bases. The germline CDR1 and CDR2 sequences are DFQATT and SNEGSKA (reference sequence). Losses at the gene ends were 2 bases for V and 6 bases for J; bases not matched to a gene: 2. This CDR3 has 12 residues. The CDR3 reads CSARSTGDGYTF. The CDR3 DNA follows: TGCAGTGCTAGATCGACAGGGGATGGCTACACCTTC.